The 18 T cell receptor beta chains given below trace back to one sample, sequenced in a study of blood T cells in healthy people across ages. A sample-barcoded 5' primer and a J-beta primer mix were used in a second PCR of about 6 to 12 cycles. TCRdb independently ran MiXCR on the 5' RACE reads; one entry per CDR3 protein. This table holds 450,000 to 600,000 distinct CDR3 sequences, over 25% found once. These data also formed part of another study, on T cells of mothers and their children.

The sequenced material came from blood. These TCRs come from a boy aged 2 to 10 in good health.

This clonotype turned up a few times. The rearrangement joins TRBV7-9 to TRBJ2-5; no clear D gene. Judging by the DNA end, TRBJ2-1 fits better; the J call may be wrong. Germline loops: CDR1 SEHNR, CDR2 FQNEAQ (reference sequence). The CDR3 consists of 12 residues. The CDR3 region has the DNA TGTGCCAGCAGCCCCCGTGACAATGAGCAGTTCTTC. Its translation: CASSPRDNEQFF.

The J gene is TRBJ1-6, the V gene TRBV14; D call uncertain. The CDR3 length is 14 residues. Trimming shortened V by 0 bases and J by 9 bases, and 9 bases separated the two germline ends. Germline assignment: CDR1 SGHDN and CDR2 FVKESK. The CDR3 here is CASSQDLRGSPLHF. CDR3 coding DNA: TGTGCCAGCAGCCAAGACCTGCGGGGTTCACCCCTCCACTTT.

This chain uses TRBV21-1 with TRBJ1-1; whether TRBD1, the table's D call, matches the DNA was not checked. TRBV21-1 is a pseudogene segment. CDR3 length: 20 residues. CDR3 coding DNA: TGTGCCAGCAGCAAAGGGATCCCCCAGGCGGGGGCTGGGATGGTGACTGAAGCTTTCTTT. Translation gives CASSKGIPQAGAGMVTEAFF.

Remarks on this clonotype: An end of the junction differs from the germline gene, which may be a read error. The rearrangement links TRBV9 to TRBJ1-1, with unresolved D. Germline V CDR1 and CDR2: SGDLS, YYNGEE. The CDR3 totals 15 residues. The CDR3 coding sequence is TGTGCCAGCAGCTCGTTAACAGTGATGAACACCGAAGCTTTCTTT. It translates to CASSSLTVMNTEAFF.

This clonotype showed up just a few times. V gene TRBV12-3 or TRBV12-4 combines with J gene TRBJ2-1; 8 bases are a match to TRBD2. This CDR3 is 15 amino acids long. Trimming at V came to 3 bases and at J to 7 bases, leaving 8 bases not matched to a gene. CDR3 DNA: TGTGCCAGCAGTTTTTTCGGGGGGGCGAGGAATGAGCAGTTCTTC. It translates to CASSFFGGARNEQFF.

The chain is built from TRBV20-1 and TRBJ2-1; 11 bases match TRBD2. CDR3 size: 15 residues. Trimming took 1 base from V and 4 from J; bases not matched to a gene: 3. The germline gives CDR1 DFQATT, CDR2 SNEGSKA (reference sequence). The CDR3 nucleotides are TGCAGTGCTAGAGTCCCTAGCGGGGGGTACAATGAGCAGTTCTTC. Translation: CSARVPSGGYNEQFF.

The chain links TRBV7-2 to TRBJ2-7; TRBD1 matches at 8 bases. V gave up 0 bases and J gave up 2 bases; unmatched junction bases: 3. CDR3 size: 15 residues. Looked up from germline, CDR1 is SGHTA and CDR2 is FQGNSA. CDR3 sequence reads: CASSLATGVTYEQYF. As DNA, the CDR3 is TGTGCCAGCAGCTTAGCGACAGGGGTAACCTACGAGCAGTACTTC.

This chain links TRBV28 with TRBJ1-2; D gene unclear. The CDR3 extends over 14 amino acids. Trimming shortened V by 6 bases and J by 2 bases, and 13 bases separated the two germline ends. CDR1 and CDR2 (germline): MDHEN, SYDVKM. The DNA for the CDR3 is TGTGCCAGCAGGGAGACATTTCCCAACTATGGCTACACCTTC. As protein: CASRETFPNYGYTF.

This chain links TRBV12-5 with TRBJ2-7; TRBD2 matches 9 bases. After removal of 5 bases from V and 7 bases from J, the junction contained 9 bases not matched to a gene. The germline V gene has CDR1 LGHNT and CDR2 FRNRAP. The CDR3 contains 14 residues. The CDR3 region has the DNA TGTGCTAGTGGTCCGGGGTTAGCGGGAGATGAGCAGTACTTC. Translated: CASGPGLAGDEQYF.

This clonotype has more than one count but fewer than ten. Here the CDR3 reads CASSLSRLGGSDEQFF. CDR3 nucleotides: TGCGCCAGCAGCCTCTCGAGGCTAGGGGGTAGCGATGAGCAGTTCTTC. The gene calls are TRBV4-1 and TRBJ2-1, with D perhaps TRBD1 (6 bases). Trimming took 4 bases from V and 8 from J, leaving 21 bases between them. This CDR3 region has 16 residues. Germline V gives CDR1 MGHRA, CDR2 YSYEKL.

The rearrangement links TRBV5-1 to TRBJ1-3; D unresolved. CDR3 length equals 15 residues. From germline, CDR1 is SGHRS and CDR2 YFSETQ. V was pared by 1 base and J by 2 bases, with 10 bases between. This chain's CDR3 is CASSLRQSPGNTIYF. As DNA, the CDR3 is TGCGCCAGCAGCTTGAGGCAGTCTCCTGGAAACACCATATATTTT.

The rearrangement uses TRBV27 and TRBJ2-5; 8 bases fit TRBD2. The better agreement between TRBJ2-7 and the DNA end casts doubt on the J call. Germline CDR1 MNHEY, CDR2 SMNVEV (reference sequence). The CDR3 has 14 residues. This CDR3 reads CASSLRGDLYEQYF. The CDR3 coding sequence is TGTGCCAGCAGTTTGCGGGGGGACCTCTACGAGCAGTACTTC.

The chain employs TRBV4-1 and TRBJ2-1; either TRBD1 or TRBD2 may fit D (5 bases each). Deletions cut 1 base from V and 0 bases from J, with 10 bases between. CDR1 and CDR2 (germline): MGHRA, YSYEKL. The CDR3 is 16 amino acids. CDR3 amino acids: CASSQVPRGSYNEQFF. The CDR3 DNA follows: TGCGCCAGCAGCCAAGTGCCGAGGGGCTCCTACAATGAGCAGTTCTTC.

This clonotype appeared a few times. The chain links TRBV5-1 to TRBJ1-4, with unresolved D. The germline V and J ends were trimmed by 4 bases and 3 bases, with 22 bases remaining between them. The CDR3 spans 18 residues. Germline CDR1 is SGHRS and CDR2 is YFSETQ. The CDR3 loop is CASSPRVLNWVANEKLFF. In DNA form, the CDR3 reads TGCGCCAGCAGCCCGCGGGTTCTAAACTGGGTGGCTAATGAAAAACTGTTTTTT. Full variable domain (rest looked up from reference TRBV5-1 and TRBJ1-4): KAGVTQTPRYLIKTRGQQVTLSCSPISGHRSVSWYQQTPGQGLQFLFEYFSETQRNKGNFPGRFSGRQFSNSRSEMNVSTLELGDSALYLCASSPRVLNWVANEKLFFGSGTQLSVL.

This clonotype was recorded many times. This rearrangement joins TRBV3-1 to TRBJ2-1; D uncertain. Germline V gene lookup returns CDR1 LGHDT and CDR2 YNNKEL (reference sequence). The CDR3 is 14 amino acids. Trimming removed 0 bases from V and 6 bases from J, with 9 bases in between. The CDR3 DNA reads as TGTGCCAGCAGCCAAGATGACTGGGGCAATGAGCAGTTCTTC. Translated: CASSQDDWGNEQFF.

The V call is TRBV20-1, the J call TRBJ1-4, with 9 bases aligning to TRBD1. Germline V gives CDR1 DFQATT, CDR2 SNEGSKA (reference sequence). After removal of 2 bases from V and 4 bases from J, the junction contained 2 bases not matched to a gene. The CDR3 is 14 residues long. The CDR3 nucleotides read TGCAGTGCTAGATGGGACAGGGATAATGAAAAACTGTTTTTT. It is translated as CSARWDRDNEKLFF.

This clonotype was seen only once. The chain couples TRBV30 to TRBJ2-2, with D tentatively TRBD1 (7 bases). The CDR3 contains 12 residues. Looked up from germline, CDR1 is GTSNPN and CDR2 is SVGIG (reference sequence). With 5 bases removed from V and 9 bases from J, the gap between germline ends came to 13 bases. The CDR3 DNA reads as TGTGCCTGGGACAGGGAGGCCCGGGAGCTGTTTTTT. Amino acids: CAWDREARELFF.

CDR3 nucleotide sequence: TGTGCCAGCAGCTTAGAAGCTGCTACAGATACGCAGTATTTT. Its translation is CASSLEAATDTQYF. The rearrangement uses TRBV7-2 and TRBJ2-3; D uncertain. Germline V gene lookup returns CDR1 SGHTA and CDR2 FQGNSA. Trimming pared 1 base from V and 3 bases from J, leaving 8 bases between. The CDR3 extends over 14 amino acids. Combining the CDR3 with reference TRBV7-2 and TRBJ2-3 gives the whole variable domain GAGVSQSPSNKVTEKGKDVELRCDPISGHTALYWYRQSLGQGLEFLIYFQGNSAPDKSGLPSDRFSAERTGGSVSTLTIQRTQQEDSAVYLCASSLEAATDTQYFGPGTRLTVL.